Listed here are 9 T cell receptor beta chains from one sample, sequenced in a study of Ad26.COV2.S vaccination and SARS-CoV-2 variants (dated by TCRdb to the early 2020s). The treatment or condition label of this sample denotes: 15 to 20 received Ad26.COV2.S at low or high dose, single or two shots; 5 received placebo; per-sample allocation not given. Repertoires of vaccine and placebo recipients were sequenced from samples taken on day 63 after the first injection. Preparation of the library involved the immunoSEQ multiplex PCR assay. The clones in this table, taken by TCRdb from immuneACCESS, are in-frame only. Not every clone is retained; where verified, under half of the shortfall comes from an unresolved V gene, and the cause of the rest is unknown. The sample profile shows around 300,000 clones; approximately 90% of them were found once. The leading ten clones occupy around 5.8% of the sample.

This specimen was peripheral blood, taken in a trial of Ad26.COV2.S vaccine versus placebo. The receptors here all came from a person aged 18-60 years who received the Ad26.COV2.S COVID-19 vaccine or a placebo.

The CDR3 bases are TGTGCCAGCAGCTCCACAGGTACCCCCTACGAGCAGTACTTC. Its translation: CASSSTGTPYEQYF. The chain employs TRBV7-2 and TRBJ2-7; D possibly corresponds to TRBD1 (5 bases). Between the trimmed V and J ends, which lost 4 bases and 2 bases, there was a span of 12 bases. Germline-derived CDR1 and CDR2 are SGHTA and FQGNSA. This CDR3 spans 14 amino acids.

The CDR3 loop reads CASSQERAALEEQFF. In DNA, the CDR3 is TGTGCCAGCAGCCAAGAAAGGGCGGCGCTTGAGGAGCAGTTCTTC. The V and J genes are TRBV4-2 and TRBJ2-1, with D hard to call. The CDR3 has 15 amino acids. Looked up from germline, CDR1 is LGHNA and CDR2 is YNFKEQ. V lost 0 bases and J 10 bases, leaving 16 bases between the germline ends.

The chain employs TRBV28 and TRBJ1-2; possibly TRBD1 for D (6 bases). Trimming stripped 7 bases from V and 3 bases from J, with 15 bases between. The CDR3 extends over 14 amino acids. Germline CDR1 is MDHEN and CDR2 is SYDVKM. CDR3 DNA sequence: TGTGCCAGCACAGTAGGGGGTTTGGACTATGGCTACACCTTC. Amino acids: CASTVGGLDYGYTF.

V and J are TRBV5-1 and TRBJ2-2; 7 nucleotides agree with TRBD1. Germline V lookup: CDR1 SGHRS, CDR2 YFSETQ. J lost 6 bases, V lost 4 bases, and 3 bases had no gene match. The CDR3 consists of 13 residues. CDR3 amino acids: CASSPDRAGELFF. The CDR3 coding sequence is TGCGCCAGCAGCCCAGACAGGGCCGGGGAGCTGTTTTTT.

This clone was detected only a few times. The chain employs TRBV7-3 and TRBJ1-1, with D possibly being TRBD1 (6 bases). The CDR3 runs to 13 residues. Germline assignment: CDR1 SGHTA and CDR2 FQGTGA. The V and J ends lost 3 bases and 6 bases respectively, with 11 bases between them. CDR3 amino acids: CASSFTGRPEAFF. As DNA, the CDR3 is TGTGCCAGCAGCTTTACAGGGAGGCCTGAAGCTTTCTTT.

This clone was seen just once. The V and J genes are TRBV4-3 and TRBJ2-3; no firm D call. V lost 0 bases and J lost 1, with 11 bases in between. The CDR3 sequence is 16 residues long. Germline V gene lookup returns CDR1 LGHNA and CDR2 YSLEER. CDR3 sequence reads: CASSQDGNGRTDTQYF. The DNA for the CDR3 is TGCGCCAGCAGCCAAGATGGGAACGGGCGCACAGATACGCAGTATTTT.

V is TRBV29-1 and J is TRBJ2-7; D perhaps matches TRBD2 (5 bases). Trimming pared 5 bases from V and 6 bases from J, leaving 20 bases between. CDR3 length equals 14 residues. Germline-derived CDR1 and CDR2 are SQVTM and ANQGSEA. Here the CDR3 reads CSVCRRTGGGEQYF. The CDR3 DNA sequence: TGCAGCGTTTGCAGAAGGACTGGCGGCGGCGAGCAGTACTTC.

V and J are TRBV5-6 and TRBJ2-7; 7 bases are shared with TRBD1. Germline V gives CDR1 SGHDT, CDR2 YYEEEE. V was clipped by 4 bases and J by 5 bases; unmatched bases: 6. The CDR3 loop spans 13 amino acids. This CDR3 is CASSLDRDHEQYF. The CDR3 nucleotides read TGTGCCAGCAGCCTCGACAGGGACCACGAGCAGTACTTC.

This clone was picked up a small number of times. The CDR3 DNA reads as TGTGCCAGCAGCCAAGCTAACTTTAACACCGGGGAGCTGTTTTTT. Amino acids: CASSQANFNTGELFF. V usage is TRBV3-1 (or the pseudogene TRBV3-2) and J usage is TRBJ2-2; D is uncertain. Germline-derived CDR1 and CDR2 are LGHDT and YNNKEL (reference sequence). Deletions cut 1 base from V and 2 bases from J, with 8 bases between. This CDR3 comprises 15 residues.